This is a list of T cell receptor beta chains from one sample in a study of blood T cell repertoires in COVID-19. Clones were sequenced by immunoSEQ multiplex PCR, and TCRdb holds only the in-frame ones, with some missing. The table lists roughly 300,000 clones, roughly 85% of them singletons. Input material: PBMCs or T cells enriched from blood (not recorded which). These receptors were collected from a woman aged 50 to 60 who had recovered from COVID-19. CDR3s leave out the opening cysteine and the closing phenylalanine or tryptophan.

J gene | V gene | CDR3 protein
TRBJ1-5 | TRBV5-6 | ASSPRWAREGSNQPQH
TRBJ1-5 | TRBV28 | ASGGTANQPQH
TRBJ2-7 | TRBV18 | ASSPGTTAYEQY
TRBJ2-2 | TRBV4-1 | ASSQDLGRQKLF
TRBJ1-1 | TRBV4-2 | ASSQVGGWENTEAF
TRBJ2-7 | TRBV2 | ASSTSGRVYEQY
TRBJ2-1 | TRBV10-3 | AISVGTGGRNEQF
TRBJ1-1 | TRBV3-1/TRBV3-2 | ASSPGTGGPMNTEAF
TRBJ1-4 | TRBV28 | ASSTGIREKLF
TRBJ2-7 | TRBV4-1 | ASSQVGGGGGEQY
TRBJ2-5 | TRBV7-9 | ASSLVLAETQY
TRBJ2-3 | TRBV27 | ASTRGRGWTDTQY
TRBJ2-3 | TRBV29-1 | SVSKGGTDTQY
TRBJ2-2 | TRBV30 | AWSVGHTGELF
TRBJ2-7 | TRBV18 | ASSLIQGAEGYEQY
TRBJ2-1 | TRBV13 | ASSLGREQF
TRBJ2-3 | TRBV19 | ASSILAGETDTQY
TRBJ2-5 | TRBV4-1 | ASSQNRGQETQY
TRBJ2-1 | TRBV18 | ASSPRGLFYNEQF
TRBJ1-6 | TRBV30 | AWRGQGNSPLH
TRBJ2-3 | TRBV2 | ASSEGGGITDTQY
TRBJ2-7 | TRBV27 | ASSPYATGLSYEQY
TRBJ2-7 | TRBV4-2 | ASSQERAGFYEQY
TRBJ2-5 | TRBV5-1 | ASSLGLNSGGAQETQY
TRBJ1-1 | TRBV12-3/TRBV12-4 | ASSTGGNTEAF
TRBJ2-3 | TRBV29-1 | SVELAGGRTDTQY
TRBJ2-4 | TRBV19 | ASSVSGRAKNIQY
TRBJ2-7 | TRBV18 | ASSPAGDRSYEQY
TRBJ2-2 | TRBV6-5 | ASRPTSGSPGELF
TRBJ1-2 | TRBV11-2 | ASSINRGGYT
TRBJ2-5 | TRBV6-2/TRBV6-3 | ASSYPTAGTGSRETQY
TRBJ1-6 | TRBV5-1 | ASSLVSAISNSPLH
TRBJ1-4 | TRBV6-5 | ASSNRGQNEKLF
TRBJ1-2 | TRBV29-1 | SVADRHLYT
TRBJ2-7 | TRBV5-1 | ASSSGGGNYEQY
TRBJ1-5 | TRBV3-1/TRBV3-2 | ASSQAESNQPQH